This T cell receptor beta chain comes out of a study of shared clonotypes between healthy human individuals. The assay used deep level. Assay: immunoSEQ multiplex PCR; the TCRdb copy retains only in-frame clones and omits some. The table has fewer than 1 million clones, approximately 96% seen once; the top ten hold less than 0.25%. Trimming shortened V by 3 bases and J by 6 bases, and 7 bases separated the two germline ends. The CDR3 is made up of 12 amino acids. The germline V gene encodes CDR1 MDHEN and CDR2 SYDVKM. CD45RO-negative, CCR7-positively selected cells formed the naive CD8 fraction, excluding terminally differentiated effector memory CD45RA+ cells.

The J gene is TRBJ2-3, the V gene TRBV28; D call uncertain. The receptor comes from a man in his thirties or forties in good health. Sample: naive CD8+ T cells sorted from blood. The CDR3 is CASSFRVDTQYF. CDR3 in DNA: TGTGCCAGCAGTTTCCGTGTGGATACGCAGTATTTT.